Presented here are 20 T cell receptor beta chains from one specimen sequenced in a study of T-cell memory formation after mild COVID-19. One entry per CDR3 protein, called by TCRdb with MiXCR from the 5' RACE reads. The sample has fewer than 500,000 distinct CDR3 sequences, around 25% seen once. Sequenced sample: PBMCs or a T cell subset sorted from them (not recorded which). Receptors were obtained from an adult woman who had mild COVID-19 (a few samples of this study predate the infection). Cell type and time point are not known.

The rearrangement uses TRBV18 and TRBJ2-1; D remains ambiguous. V lost 0 bases and J 3 bases, leaving 3 bases between the germline ends. The germline V gene has CDR1 KGHSH and CDR2 LQKENI. This CDR3 has 13 residues. The CDR3 DNA reads as TGTGCCAGCTCACCACCCCGCTACAATGAGCAGTTCTTC. Protein: CASSPPRYNEQFF.

The chain uses TRBV9 and TRBJ2-3, with TRBD1 identical over 7 bases. J gave up 2 bases and V 3 bases, and 6 bases lay outside the gene matches. CDR3 length: 15 amino acids. Germline CDR1 is SGDLS and CDR2 is YYNGEE. The CDR3 reads CASSETGDITDTQYF. For the CDR3, the DNA is TGTGCCAGCAGCGAAACAGGGGACATCACAGATACGCAGTATTTT.

This clonotype appeared a few times. The chain links TRBV5-6 to TRBJ2-5; D gene ambiguous. The CDR3 runs 15 residues. V shed 1 base and J shed 2 bases, with 12 bases lying between them. Germline V lookup: CDR1 SGHDT, CDR2 YYEEEE. CDR3 sequence reads: CASSLLLWGQETQYF. In nucleotides, the CDR3 is TGTGCCAGCAGCTTGTTACTCTGGGGTCAAGAGACCCAGTACTTC. The full variable domain, completed using reference TRBV5-6 and TRBJ2-5, is DAGVTQSPTHLIKTRGQQVTLRCSPKSGHDTVSWYQQALGQGPQFIFQYYEEEERQRGNFPDRFSGHQFPNYSSELNVNALLLGDSALYLCASSLLLWGQETQYFGPGTRLLVL.

The rearrangement uses TRBV10-3 and TRBJ2-3, with D perhaps matching TRBD1 (5 bases). The CDR3 contains 14 residues. Deletions cut 0 bases from V and 8 bases from J, with 12 bases between. Germline CDR1 reads ENHRY; CDR2 reads SYGVKD. The CDR3 here is CAISESVGRGTQYF. The CDR3 region has the DNA TGTGCCATCAGTGAGTCAGTTGGAAGGGGTACGCAGTATTTT.

This clonotype turned up a few times. The chain has TRBV7-9 and TRBJ2-1; D is perhaps TRBD2 (5 bases). V lost 0 bases and J lost 0, with 9 bases in between. CDR1 SEHNR and CDR2 FQNEAQ come from the germline V gene (reference sequence). The CDR3 runs to 16 residues. The CDR3 protein is CASSLAPSGSYNEQFF. The CDR3 DNA is TGTGCCAGCAGCTTAGCGCCGAGCGGCTCCTACAATGAGCAGTTCTTC.

The chain uses TRBV6-5 and TRBJ2-7; perhaps D is TRBD1 or TRBD2 (5 bases each). Per the germline V gene, CDR1 is MNHEY and CDR2 is SVGAGI. The V end lost 3 bases, the J end lost 5 bases, and 11 bases lay between the germline ends. CDR3 length: 13 residues. CDR3: CASSYGGGNEQYF. The DNA of the CDR3 is TGTGCCAGCAGTTATGGGGGTGGAAACGAGCAGTACTTC.

This clonotype has a handful of counts. J is TRBJ2-1 and V is TRBV6-5; D call uncertain. Germline-derived CDR1 and CDR2 are MNHEY and SVGAGI. The V gene lost 0 bases and the J gene lost 4 bases, with 13 bases spanning the gap. There are 16 residues in the CDR3. CDR3 sequence: CASSYSTYSRYNEQFF. The DNA for the CDR3 is TGTGCCAGCAGTTACTCCACCTACTCTAGGTACAATGAGCAGTTCTTC.

The chain carries TRBV24-1 and TRBJ2-3; 7 bases align to TRBD1. Germline V gene sequence: CDR1 KGHDR, CDR2 SFDVKD. The CDR3 runs 15 residues. The V gene end was trimmed by 2 bases and the J gene end by 3 bases; junction bases not matched to a gene: 4. The chain's CDR3 is CATSDSRDRTDTQYF. The CDR3 nucleotides read TGTGCCACCAGTGATTCAAGGGACAGAACAGATACGCAGTATTTT.

This sequence joins TRBV5-1 and TRBJ1-1; TRBD1 aligns across 11 bases. The germline CDR1 and CDR2 sequences are SGHRS and YFSETQ. J gave up 4 bases and V 2 bases, and 4 bases lay outside the gene matches. The CDR3 spans 15 residues. The CDR3 DNA reads as TGCGCCAGCAGCTTCGGGACAGGGGGTACCACTGAAGCTTTCTTT. This sequence encodes CASSFGTGGTTEAFF.

This clonotype showed up just a few times. The CDR3: CSARPLVGNEQFF. CDR3 nucleotides: TGCAGTGCTAGACCCCTAGTGGGAAATGAGCAGTTCTTC. The chain is built from TRBV20-1 and TRBJ2-1; D ambiguous. The germline gives CDR1 DFQATT, CDR2 SNEGSKA (reference sequence). The ends were cut back, 2 bases at V and 7 bases at J, with 12 bases in the middle. This CDR3 has 13 residues.

This clonotype was counted only a few times. V is TRBV20-1 and J is TRBJ2-7; D is unclear. Germline V gives CDR1 DFQATT, CDR2 SNEGSKA (reference sequence). The CDR3 has 14 residues. V dropped 1 base and J dropped 2 bases, with 12 bases sitting between them. CDR3 amino acids: CSARVSSFTYEQYF. The CDR3 DNA reads TGCAGTGCTAGAGTGAGCAGTTTTACCTACGAGCAGTACTTC.

The rearrangement uses TRBV9 and TRBJ2-2; 8 bases are shared with TRBD2. This CDR3 comprises 16 residues. With 7 bases clipped from V and 4 bases from J, the junction kept 12 bases outside the gene matches. Germline V gene data show CDR1 as SGDLS and CDR2 as YYNGEE. As DNA, the CDR3 is TGTGCCAGCGCGCCCCGTCCGGGAGGGGCCACCGGGGAGCTGTTTTTT. Translated, it gives CASAPRPGGATGELFF. Filled out from reference TRBV9 and TRBJ2-2, the complete variable domain reads DSGVTQTPKHLITATGQRVTLRCSPRSGDLSVYWYQQSLDQGLQFLIQYYNGEERAKGNILERFSAQQFPDLHSELNLSSLELGDSALYFCASAPRPGGATGELFFGEGSRLTVL.

The chain carries TRBV29-1 and TRBJ2-1, with TRBD2 matching 12 bases. This CDR3 has 16 residues. V lost 2 bases, J lost 4 bases, and 6 bases stayed unmatched. Germline V gene data show CDR1 as SQVTM and CDR2 as ANQGSEA. Written as DNA, the CDR3 is TGCAGCGTTGAACCTAGCGGGAGGGCCCTGTACAATGAGCAGTTCTTC. Protein product: CSVEPSGRALYNEQFF.

A few counts support this clonotype. The V and J genes are TRBV25-1 and TRBJ2-5; maybe TRBD1 (6 bases). The CDR3 covers 15 residues. Trimming pared 2 bases from V and 5 bases from J, leaving 15 bases between. Germline V gives CDR1 MGHDK, CDR2 SYGVNS. The CDR3 region has the DNA TGTGCCAGCAGTGAAGTACAGGGCCTGCCGGAGACCCAGTACTTC. This sequence encodes CASSEVQGLPETQYF.

This clonotype has just a few counts. V and J are TRBV24-1 and TRBJ2-3; D is unclear. Germline lookup yields CDR1 KGHDR and CDR2 SFDVKD. The CDR3 has 16 residues. The ends were cut back, 0 bases at V and 6 bases at J, with 15 bases in the middle. The CDR3: CATSDLTSTKPDTQYF. Here the CDR3 DNA reads TGTGCCACCAGTGATTTGACGTCGACGAAACCTGATACGCAGTATTTT.

This clonotype showed up many times. The V call is TRBV9, the J call TRBJ2-1; 11 nucleotides match TRBD2. CDR3 size: 15 residues. Per the germline V gene, CDR1 is SGDLS and CDR2 is YYNGEE. J lost 10 bases, V lost 0 bases, and 6 bases had no gene match. This CDR3 is CASSVGASGRIEQFF. CDR3 nucleotide sequence: TGTGCCAGCAGCGTAGGGGCTAGCGGGAGGATCGAGCAGTTCTTC. The whole variable domain, filled in from reference TRBV9 and TRBJ2-1, reads DSGVTQTPKHLITATGQRVTLRCSPRSGDLSVYWYQQSLDQGLQFLIQYYNGEERAKGNILERFSAQQFPDLHSELNLSSLELGDSALYFCASSVGASGRIEQFFGPGTRLTVL.

The CDR3 DNA sequence: TGTGCCAGCAGCACAACTAGCGGGAGAAAGGATACGCAGTATTTT. It codes for CASSTTSGRKDTQYF. This chain links TRBV6-5 with TRBJ2-3; TRBD2 matches 11 bases. CDR3 length: 15 amino acids. The V segment lost 6 bases and the J segment 6 bases; nucleotides outside the gene matches: 8. CDR1 and CDR2 (germline): MNHEY, SVGAGI.

The chain links TRBV12-3 or TRBV12-4 to TRBJ2-3, with TRBD2 identical over 7 bases. The CDR3 totals 14 residues. With 1 base clipped from V and 5 bases from J, the junction kept 3 bases outside the gene matches. The CDR3: CASSLGASGDTQYF. Written as DNA, the CDR3 is TGTGCCAGCAGTTTAGGGGCTAGCGGAGATACGCAGTATTTT.

In this sample, this clonotype turned up a few times. The gene calls are TRBV19 and TRBJ2-4; D is uncertain. The CDR3 has 13 residues. The germline V gene encodes CDR1 LNHDA and CDR2 SQIVND (reference sequence). V was shortened by 2 bases and J by 6 bases, with 8 bases between the two germline ends. CDR3 in amino acids: CASSIIQSNIQYF. CDR3 DNA: TGTGCCAGTAGTATAATCCAATCAAACATTCAGTACTTC.

This chain uses TRBV5-1 with TRBJ1-1; 7 bases are shared with TRBD1. The CDR3 extends over 14 amino acids. V trimming: 4 bases; J trimming: 1 base; junction bases outside the gene matches: 4. Germline V lookup: CDR1 SGHRS, CDR2 YFSETQ. The CDR3 DNA is TGCGCCAGCAGCCAGGGGACAGCGAACACTGAAGCTTTCTTT. It is translated as CASSQGTANTEAFF.